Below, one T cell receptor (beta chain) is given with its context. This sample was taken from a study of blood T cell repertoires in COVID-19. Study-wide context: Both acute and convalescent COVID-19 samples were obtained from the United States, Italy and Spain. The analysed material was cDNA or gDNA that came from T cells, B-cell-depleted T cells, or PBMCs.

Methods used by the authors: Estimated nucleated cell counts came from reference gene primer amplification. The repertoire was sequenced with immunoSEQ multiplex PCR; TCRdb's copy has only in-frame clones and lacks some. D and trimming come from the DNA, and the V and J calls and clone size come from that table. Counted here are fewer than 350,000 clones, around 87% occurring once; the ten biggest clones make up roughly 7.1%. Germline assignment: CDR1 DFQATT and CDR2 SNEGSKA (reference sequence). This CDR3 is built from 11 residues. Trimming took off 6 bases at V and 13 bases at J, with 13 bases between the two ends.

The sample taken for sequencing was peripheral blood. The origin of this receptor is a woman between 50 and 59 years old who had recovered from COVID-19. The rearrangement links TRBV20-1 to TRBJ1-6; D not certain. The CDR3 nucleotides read TGCAGTGCGGGAGGGATGGGGCCCCTCCACTTT. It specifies CSAGGMGPLHF.